These 5 T cell receptor beta chains share one sample of origin, sequenced in a study of T cells in Graves' hyperthyroidism and ophthalmopathy (dated by TCRdb to the late 2010s). Library method: multiplex PCR. Sequencing instrument: Illumina HiSeq 2000. TCR beta CDR3 regions were amplified from RNA transcripts. The first round of RT-PCR for the TCR CDR3 was performed with the HTBI primer set and the Qiagen OneStep RT-PCR kit. Using fastp trimming at Q25 and MiXCR clonotype assembly, TCRdb reanalyzed the public sequencing data and kept in-frame beta chains. Each entry is one CDR3 protein sequence, shown with its most common DNA and genes. This sample lists about 520,000 distinct CDR3 sequences; less than 25% were detected once. The ten largest clones take up around a quarter of the sample. Sample: blood. These TCRs come from a man younger than 30 with Graves' hyperthyroidism.

This clonotype was counted many times. The V gene is TRBV19, the J gene TRBJ1-2, with a tentative D call TRBD1 (5 bases). Trimming pared 8 bases from V and 3 bases from J, leaving 10 bases between. The CDR3 consists of 12 residues. The germline CDR1 and CDR2 sequences are LNHDA and SQIVND (reference sequence). The CDR3 DNA reads TGTGCCAGTGGGGCGAAAGACTATGGCTACACCTTC. This encodes CASGAKDYGYTF.

The gene calls are TRBV29-1 and TRBJ1-2, with D tentatively TRBD1 (6 bases). Germline V gives CDR1 SQVTM, CDR2 ANQGSEA. The ends were cut back, 7 bases at V and 10 bases at J, with 16 bases in the middle. This CDR3 is 11 amino acids long. CDR3 coding DNA: TGCAGCGCCGGGCTGACAGGATTCTACACCTTC. Translated, it gives CSAGLTGFYTF.

This clonotype was seen at least ten times. V gene TRBV7-9 combines with J gene TRBJ2-7, with a weak D call TRBD1 (6 bases). The CDR3 consists of 13 residues. Germline lookup yields CDR1 SEHNR and CDR2 FQNEAQ (reference sequence). Trimming stripped 8 bases from V and 7 bases from J, with 18 bases between. The CDR3 spells CASCPGVVGEQYF. The CDR3 DNA sequence: TGTGCCAGCTGCCCAGGGGTGGTGGGAGAGCAGTACTTC.

This clonotype was counted at least ten times. The chain employs TRBV6-1 and TRBJ2-5, with D uncertain. The CDR3 extends over 11 amino acids. CDR1 and CDR2 (germline): MNHNS, SASEGT. V lost 6 bases and J 5 bases, leaving 7 bases between the germline ends. The CDR3 is CASSHGETQYF. CDR3 nucleotide sequence: TGTGCCAGCAGCCATGGGGAGACCCAGTACTTC.

This chain uses TRBV30 with TRBJ1-5; D gene uncertain. Per the germline V gene, CDR1 is GTSNPN and CDR2 is SVGIG (reference sequence). The V end was cut by 5 bases, the J end by 2 bases, with 10 bases between. CDR3 size: 13 residues. In DNA form, the CDR3 reads TGTGCCTGGGCTCTCCAGGGCAATCAGCCCCAGCATTTT. It yields the protein CAWALQGNQPQHF.